What follows describes a single TCR beta chain. Its target is not known. The germline CDR1 and CDR2 sequences are SNHLY and FYNNEI. With 4 bases clipped from V and 2 bases from J, the junction kept 8 bases outside the gene matches. The CDR3 runs 16 residues. This sample is drawn from a study of Ad26.COV2.S vaccination and SARS-CoV-2 variants. Study results and limitations: Comparability of non-spike TCR breadth was observed across vaccine and placebo recipients.

The data were produced by immunoSEQ multiplex PCR, yet TCRdb's version contains in-frame clones alone and is incomplete. The table shows hundreds of thousands of clones, with 92% occurring only once. This sequence joins TRBV2 and TRBJ1-2; 9 bases are shared with TRBD1. The source of this sequence is a human donor who had recovered from COVID-19. The sample in question was peripheral blood, obtained after recovery from COVID-19. The DNA for the CDR3 is TGTGCCAGCAGTGGTAGACAGGGGGTCTCGAACTATGGCTACACCTTC. Translation: CASSGRQGVSNYGYTF. The full variable domain, its missing parts supplied by reference TRBV2 and TRBJ1-2, is EPEVTQTPSHQVTQMGQEVILRCVPISNHLYFYWYRQILGQKVEFLVSFYNNEISEKSEIFDDQFSVERPDGSNFTLKIRSTKLEDSAMYFCASSGRQGVSNYGYTFGSGTRLTVV.